The 27 T cell receptor beta chains in this list originate from one sample, sequenced in a study of blood T cell repertoires in COVID-19. Using immunoSEQ multiplex PCR, the repertoire was profiled, and TCRdb retains in-frame clones only, with some absent. The sample yields about 29,000 clones, around 85% seen once. Sample: peripheral blood. The receptors were gathered from a human donor with active COVID-19. The donor label of this sample is uncertain.

This clone was picked up a small number of times. J is TRBJ2-7 and V is TRBV12-5; 9 bases line up with TRBD1. From germline, CDR1 is LGHNT and CDR2 FRNRAP. The CDR3 contains 12 residues. V trimming: 8 bases; J trimming: 5 bases; junction bases outside the gene matches: 4. This CDR3 is CASSDRGNEQYF. The CDR3 DNA reads as TGTGCTAGTTCTGACAGGGGGAACGAGCAGTACTTC.

The chain is built from TRBV6-5 and TRBJ2-5; TRBD2 is a possible D gene (5 bases). Germline V gene lookup returns CDR1 MNHEY and CDR2 SVGAGI. With 4 bases removed from V and 2 bases from J, the gap between germline ends came to 17 bases. The CDR3 is made up of 16 amino acids. The CDR3 DNA is TGTGCCAGCAGTTTGAAGGGAGCAAGCCTGCAAGAGACCCAGTACTTC. Protein: CASSLKGASLQETQYF.

The J gene is TRBJ2-2, the V gene TRBV19, with TRBD2 identical over 9 bases. The V gene's germline CDR1 is LNHDA and CDR2 SQIVND (reference sequence). The V and J ends lost 4 bases and 3 bases, in that order; junction bases with no gene match: 0. CDR3 size: 14 residues. The CDR3 DNA sequence: TGTGCCAGTAGTAGCGGGGGGGACACCGGGGAGCTGTTTTTT. Residues: CASSSGGDTGELFF.

V usage is TRBV21-1 and J usage is TRBJ2-7; the table's D call of TRBD2 was not tested on the DNA. TRBV21-1 is a known pseudogene. The CDR3 has 19 residues. CDR3 in DNA: TGTGCCAGCAGCGCCCCCGGGACTAGCGGGAGTGAGTTCTCCTACGAGCAGTACTTC. Protein product: CASSAPGTSGSEFSYEQYF.

This clone was observed a single time. The chain couples TRBV5-1 to TRBJ1-4, with 8 nucleotides matching TRBD1. This CDR3 has 15 residues. The J segment lost 0 bases and the V segment lost 4 bases, leaving 2 bases of the junction unmatched. Germline V gene data show CDR1 as SGHRS and CDR2 as YFSETQ. The CDR3 DNA follows: TGCGCCAGCAGCGTACAGGGGGCAACTAATGAAAAACTGTTTTTT. Its protein product is CASSVQGATNEKLFF.

The chain is built from TRBV5-4 and TRBJ2-7; 8 bases fit TRBD2. J gave up 9 bases and V 4 bases, and 9 bases lay outside the gene matches. The CDR3 length is 13 residues. The V gene's germline CDR1 is SGHNT and CDR2 YYREEE (reference sequence). The CDR3 sequence: CASSPSGSSVQYF. In DNA form, the CDR3 reads TGTGCCAGCAGCCCCAGCGGGAGTTCGGTGCAGTACTTC.

The chain uses TRBV5-1 and TRBJ2-6; D gene unclear. Trimming pared 4 bases from V and 0 bases from J, leaving 5 bases between. The length of the CDR3 is 14 residues. CDR1 is SGHRS and CDR2 is YFSETQ in the germline V gene. This CDR3 is CASSVRSGANVLTF. In nucleotides, the CDR3 is TGCGCCAGCAGCGTTCGCTCTGGGGCCAACGTCCTGACTTTC.

This clone occurred once. This chain connects TRBV7-2 to TRBJ2-2, with TRBD1 matching over 7 bases. Germline values: CDR1 SGHTA, CDR2 FQGNSA. The junction had 7 bases not matched to a gene; V was cut back by 1 base and J by 5 bases. The CDR3 has 16 amino acids. The CDR3 DNA sequence: TGTGCCAGCAGCTTAGGACATCAGGGGGTTACCGGGGAGCTGTTTTTT. It is translated as CASSLGHQGVTGELFF.

The chain employs TRBV10-1 and TRBJ2-4; tentative D call: TRBD2 (6 bases). Trimming shortened V by 2 bases and J by 0 bases, and 8 bases separated the two germline ends. The CDR3 consists of 15 residues. The germline V gene has CDR1 WNHNN and CDR2 SYGVQD (reference sequence). DNA for the CDR3: TGCGCCAGCAGTGAGGGGGGGTTAGCCAAAAACATTCAGTACTTC. Translated: CASSEGGLAKNIQYF.

The chain carries TRBV20-1 and TRBJ1-1, with 9 bases that match TRBD1. The V gene end was trimmed by 6 bases and the J gene end by 11 bases; junction bases not matched to a gene: 4. The CDR3 is 10 residues long. CDR1 is DFQATT, CDR2 SNEGSKA, per germline (reference sequence). This CDR3 reads CSARQGEAFF. DNA of the CDR3: TGCAGTGCCCGACAGGGGGAGGCTTTCTTT.

The count of this clone is one. This rearrangement joins TRBV9 to TRBJ2-3; 10 bases agree with TRBD1. V was clipped by 6 bases and J by 3 bases; unmatched bases: 7. CDR3 length: 15 residues. Germline V gene sequence: CDR1 SGDLS, CDR2 YYNGEE. The CDR3 region has the DNA TGTGCCAGCACAGGACAGGGGGTCGGTACAGATACGCAGTATTTT. Its protein product is CASTGQGVGTDTQYF. Complete variable domain (other parts from reference TRBV9 and TRBJ2-3): DSGVTQTPKHLITATGQRVTLRCSPRSGDLSVYWYQQSLDQGLQFLIQYYNGEERAKGNILERFSAQQFPDLHSELNLSSLELGDSALYFCASTGQGVGTDTQYFGPGTRLTVL.

This chain joins TRBV5-4 and TRBJ2-5; 11 positions agree with TRBD2. Germline CDR1 reads SGHNT; CDR2 reads YYREEE (reference sequence). Trimming removed 4 bases from V and 9 bases from J; junction bases left unmatched: 11. The CDR3 loop spans 15 amino acids. The CDR3 loop is CASSIKTSGDLAQYF. In DNA form, the CDR3 reads TGTGCCAGCAGCATTAAGACTAGCGGGGATTTGGCCCAGTACTTC.

The chain carries TRBV5-8 and TRBJ2-7; no reliable D call. The ends were cut back, 0 bases at V and 2 bases at J, with 9 bases in the middle. The CDR3 extends over 14 amino acids. The germline gives CDR1 SGHTS, CDR2 YDEGEE. CDR3 DNA sequence: TGTGCCAGCAGCTTGGACAGTCTACCCTACGAGCAGTACTTC. Its protein is CASSLDSLPYEQYF. The complete variable domain, with remaining parts taken from reference TRBV5-8 and TRBJ2-7, reads EAGVTQSPTHLIKTRGQQATLRCSPISGHTSVYWYQQALGLGLQFLLWYDEGEERNRGNFPPRFSGRQFPNYSSELNVNALELEDSALYLCASSLDSLPYEQYFGPGTRLTVT.

The chain employs TRBV27 and TRBJ1-5, with TRBD1 matching 8 bases. J gave up 6 bases and V 5 bases, and 9 bases lay outside the gene matches. The CDR3 totals 15 residues. Germline V gene lookup returns CDR1 MNHEY and CDR2 SMNVEV (reference sequence). The CDR3 region is CASSRTGYGGQPQHF. CDR3 sequence (DNA): TGTGCCAGCAGTAGGACAGGGTATGGGGGTCAGCCCCAGCATTTT.

The chain couples TRBV10-3 to TRBJ2-1; 12 bases are a match to TRBD2. V dropped 4 bases and J dropped 9; count of bases not matched to a gene: 4. The CDR3 is 14 residues long. Germline lookup yields CDR1 ENHRY and CDR2 SYGVKD. The CDR3 spells CAISATSGRGEQFF. In nucleotides, the CDR3 is TGTGCCATCAGTGCGACTAGCGGGAGAGGTGAGCAGTTCTTC.

V is TRBV4-2 and J is TRBJ2-3; tentative D call: TRBD1 (7 bases). Between the trimmed V and J ends, which lost 4 bases and 4 bases, there was a span of 21 bases. Germline V CDR1 and CDR2: LGHNA, YNFKEQ. The CDR3 loop spans 17 amino acids. The CDR3 region is CASSRETDREDADTQYF. The CDR3 nucleotides are TGTGCCAGCAGCCGGGAAACAGACAGGGAGGACGCAGATACGCAGTATTTT.

V gene TRBV9 combines with J gene TRBJ2-7; 12 nucleotides match TRBD1. CDR3 length equals 13 residues. V dropped 3 bases and J dropped 6; count of bases not matched to a gene: 1. Germline V CDR1 and CDR2: SGDLS, YYNGEE. This CDR3 is CASSGDRGREQYF. CDR3 sequence (DNA): TGTGCCAGCAGCGGGGACAGGGGGCGCGAGCAGTACTTC.

The genes are TRBV3-1 (or the pseudogene TRBV3-2) and TRBJ1-5; 7 bases fit TRBD1. The germline V gene encodes CDR1 LGHDT and CDR2 YNNKEL (reference sequence). V shed 1 base, J shed 2 bases, and the junction held 5 bases outside the gene matches. This CDR3 has 16 residues. The DNA of the CDR3 is TGTGCCAGCAGCCAAGCTTGGACAGGAGGCAATCAGCCCCAGCATTTT. It specifies CASSQAWTGGNQPQHF.

The rearrangement uses TRBV6-6 and TRBJ2-1, with D perhaps TRBD1 (5 bases). The CDR3 has 13 amino acids. Trimming took off 2 bases at V and 6 bases at J, with 8 bases between the two ends. CDR1 and CDR2 from the germline V gene are MNHNY and SVGAGI (reference sequence). The CDR3, as DNA: TGTGCCAGCAGTTACAGTACAGGCAATGAGCAGTTCTTC. It yields the protein CASSYSTGNEQFF.

This clone came up a few times. CDR3 region: CASSYGLSNYGYTF. The CDR3 coding sequence is TGTGCCAGCAGTTATGGGCTAAGCAACTATGGCTACACCTTC. This chain uses TRBV6-6 with TRBJ1-2; no firm D call. Germline V gene lookup returns CDR1 MNHNY and CDR2 SVGAGI (reference sequence). The V end lost 3 bases, the J end lost 2 bases, and 10 bases lay between the germline ends. This CDR3 contains 14 residues.

This clone was detected only a few times. The rearrangement uses TRBV19 and TRBJ1-2; TRBD1 matches at 8 bases. CDR1 and CDR2 (germline): LNHDA, SQIVND (reference sequence). V was clipped by 7 bases and J by 7 bases; unmatched bases: 8. The CDR3 extends over 13 amino acids. In DNA, the CDR3 is TGTGCCAGTACAGACAGGGGAAGGGCTGGCTACACCTTC. It codes for CASTDRGRAGYTF.

The chain combines TRBV11-3 with TRBJ2-1; 11 positions agree with TRBD2. CDR1 and CDR2 (germline): SGHNT, YENEEA. V lost 4 bases, J lost 0 bases, and 5 bases stayed unmatched. This CDR3 has 17 amino acids. CDR3 bases: TGTGCCAGCAGCTACTTAGCGGGAGGGTACTCCTACAATGAGCAGTTCTTC. Translating gives CASSYLAGGYSYNEQFF.

With respect to this clone: Germline and junction disagree at one end, which may indicate a read error. The V and J genes are TRBV28 and TRBJ2-7, with 8 nucleotides matching TRBD1. The germline V gene has CDR1 MDHEN and CDR2 SYDVKM. CDR3 length equals 13 residues. CDR3 residues: CASRLTGATLLEF. In DNA form, the CDR3 reads TGTGCCAGCAGACTGACAGGGGCGACTCTGCTAGAGTTC.

The CDR3 is CASSLKAPRQKTNYGYTF. The CDR3 DNA follows: TGTGCCAGCAGTTTAAAGGCTCCCCGACAGAAAACTAACTATGGCTACACCTTC. The chain recombines TRBV27 with TRBJ1-2; tentative D call: TRBD1 (5 bases). Germline loops: CDR1 MNHEY, CDR2 SMNVEV (reference sequence). Deletions cut 2 bases from V and 0 bases from J, with 19 bases between. The CDR3 is 18 amino acids.

V and J are TRBV7-6 and TRBJ2-2; possible D gene TRBD2, 5 bases. This CDR3 spans 15 amino acids. In germline, CDR1 is SGHVS, CDR2 FNYEAQ. Between the trimmed V and J ends, which lost 4 bases and 4 bases, there was a span of 13 bases. Written as DNA, the CDR3 is TGTGCCAGCAGCTCAACGGGGTCGGTCACCGGGGAGCTGTTTTTT. It codes for CASSSTGSVTGELFF.

This clone was seen a few times. The rearrangement links TRBV9 to TRBJ2-3; 12 nucleotides match TRBD2. The V gene's germline CDR1 is SGDLS and CDR2 YYNGEE. CDR3 size: 18 residues. Losses at the gene ends were 0 bases for V and 4 bases for J; bases not matched to a gene: 9. This CDR3 is CASSVEALAGGRADTQYF. The CDR3 region has the DNA TGTGCCAGCAGCGTAGAAGCCCTAGCGGGAGGGAGGGCAGATACGCAGTATTTT.

V is TRBV9 and J is TRBJ2-5; TRBD2 might be the D (5 bases). The CDR3 consists of 14 residues. The V end lost 3 bases, the J end lost 4 bases, and 13 bases lay between the germline ends. The germline gives CDR1 SGDLS, CDR2 YYNGEE. CDR3 amino acids: CASSGPSGVETQYF. DNA for the CDR3: TGTGCCAGCAGCGGGCCGAGCGGCGTAGAGACCCAGTACTTC.